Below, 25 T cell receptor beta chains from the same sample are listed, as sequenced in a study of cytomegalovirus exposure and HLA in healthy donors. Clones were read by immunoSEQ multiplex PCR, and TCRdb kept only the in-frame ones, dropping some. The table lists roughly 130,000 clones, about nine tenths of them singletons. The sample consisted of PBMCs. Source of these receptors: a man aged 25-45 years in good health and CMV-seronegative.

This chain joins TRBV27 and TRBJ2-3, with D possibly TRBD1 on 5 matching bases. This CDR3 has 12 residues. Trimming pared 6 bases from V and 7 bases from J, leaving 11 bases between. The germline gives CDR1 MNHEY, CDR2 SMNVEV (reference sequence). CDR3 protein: CASSPGLNTQYF. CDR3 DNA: TGTGCCAGCAGCCCAGGGTTGAATACGCAGTATTTT.

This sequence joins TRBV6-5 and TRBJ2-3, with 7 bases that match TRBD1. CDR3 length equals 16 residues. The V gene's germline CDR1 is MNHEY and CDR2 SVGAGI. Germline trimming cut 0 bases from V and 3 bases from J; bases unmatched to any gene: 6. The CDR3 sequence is CASSYSPIQGTDTQYF. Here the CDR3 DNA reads TGTGCCAGCAGTTACTCGCCCATACAGGGGACAGATACGCAGTATTTT.

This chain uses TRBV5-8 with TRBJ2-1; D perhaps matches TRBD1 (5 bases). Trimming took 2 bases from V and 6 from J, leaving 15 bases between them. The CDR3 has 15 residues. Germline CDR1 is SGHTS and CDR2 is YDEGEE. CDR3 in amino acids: CASSLGNRPGNEQFF. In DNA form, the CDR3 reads TGTGCCAGCAGCTTAGGGAACAGGCCCGGCAATGAGCAGTTCTTC.

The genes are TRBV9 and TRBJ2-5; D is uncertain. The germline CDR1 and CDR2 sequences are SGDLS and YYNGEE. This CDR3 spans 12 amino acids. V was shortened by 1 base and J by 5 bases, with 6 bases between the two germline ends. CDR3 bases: TGTGCCAGCAGCGTATCCTCGGAGACCCAGTACTTC. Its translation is CASSVSSETQYF.

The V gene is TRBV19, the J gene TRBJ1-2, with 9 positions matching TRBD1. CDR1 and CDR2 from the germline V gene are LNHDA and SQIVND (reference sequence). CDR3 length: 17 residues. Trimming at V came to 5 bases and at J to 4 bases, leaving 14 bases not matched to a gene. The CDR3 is CASSVRDRDYSPYGYTF. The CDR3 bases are TGTGCCAGTAGTGTCCGGGACAGGGACTATTCCCCCTATGGCTACACCTTC.

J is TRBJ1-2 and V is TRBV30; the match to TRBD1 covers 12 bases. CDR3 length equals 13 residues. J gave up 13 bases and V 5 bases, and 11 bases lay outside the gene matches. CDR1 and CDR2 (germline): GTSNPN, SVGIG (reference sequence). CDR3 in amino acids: CAWDPGQGAQGTF. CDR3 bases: TGTGCCTGGGATCCGGGACAGGGGGCGCAGGGCACCTTC.

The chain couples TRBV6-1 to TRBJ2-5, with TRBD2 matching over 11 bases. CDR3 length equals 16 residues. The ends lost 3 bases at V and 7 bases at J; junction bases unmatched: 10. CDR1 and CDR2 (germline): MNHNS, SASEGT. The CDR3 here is CASSDPGLAARGTQYF. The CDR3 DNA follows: TGTGCCAGCAGTGACCCGGGACTAGCGGCCCGGGGGACCCAGTACTTC.

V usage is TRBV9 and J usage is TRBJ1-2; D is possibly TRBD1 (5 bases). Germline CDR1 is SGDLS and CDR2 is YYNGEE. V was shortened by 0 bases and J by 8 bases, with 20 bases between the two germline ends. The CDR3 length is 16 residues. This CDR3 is CASSVGSAAGVRGYTF. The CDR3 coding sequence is TGTGCCAGCAGCGTAGGCTCGGCGGCGGGGGTACGCGGCTACACCTTC.

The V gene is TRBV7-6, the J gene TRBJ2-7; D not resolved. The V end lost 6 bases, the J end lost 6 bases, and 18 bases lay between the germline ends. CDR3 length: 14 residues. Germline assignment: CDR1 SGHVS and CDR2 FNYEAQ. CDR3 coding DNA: TGTGCCAGCAGTTCCGATTCGTGGGCAGCCGAGCAGTACTTC. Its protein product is CASSSDSWAAEQYF.

CDR3 DNA sequence: TGTGCCAGTACCATCGGACAGGGGGCCTACGAGCAGTACTTC. Its protein is CASTIGQGAYEQYF. J is TRBJ2-7 and V is TRBV19, with TRBD1 matching 10 bases. Per the germline V gene, CDR1 is LNHDA and CDR2 is SQIVND (reference sequence). V shed 7 bases and J 2 bases; nucleotides not matched to a gene: 5. The CDR3 consists of 14 residues.

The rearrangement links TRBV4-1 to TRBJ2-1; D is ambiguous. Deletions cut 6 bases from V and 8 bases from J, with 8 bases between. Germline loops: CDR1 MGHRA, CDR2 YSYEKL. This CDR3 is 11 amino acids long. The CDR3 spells CASREADEQFF. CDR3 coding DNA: TGCGCCAGCAGAGAAGCCGATGAGCAGTTCTTC.

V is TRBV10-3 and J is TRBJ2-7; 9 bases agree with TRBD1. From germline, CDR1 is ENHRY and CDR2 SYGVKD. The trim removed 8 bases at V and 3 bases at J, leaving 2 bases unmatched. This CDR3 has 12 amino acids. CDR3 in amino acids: CAIGTGNYEQYF. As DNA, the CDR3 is TGTGCCATCGGGACAGGGAACTACGAGCAGTACTTC.

The CDR3 region has the DNA TGTGCCAGTAGAACTAGATGGGCGAATGAAAAACTGTTTTTT. It yields the protein CASRTRWANEKLFF. This chain uses TRBV27 with TRBJ1-4; D gene unclear. The CDR3 has 14 residues. In germline, CDR1 is MNHEY, CDR2 SMNVEV (reference sequence). V gave up 9 bases and J gave up 5 bases, with 16 bases separating them.

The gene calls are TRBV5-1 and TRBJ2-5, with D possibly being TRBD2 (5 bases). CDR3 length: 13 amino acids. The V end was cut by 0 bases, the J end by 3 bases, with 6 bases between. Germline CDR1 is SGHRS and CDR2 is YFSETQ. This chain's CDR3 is CASSLVGKETQYF. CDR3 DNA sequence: TGCGCCAGCAGCTTGGTCGGGAAAGAGACCCAGTACTTC. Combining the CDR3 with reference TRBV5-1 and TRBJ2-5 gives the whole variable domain KAGVTQTPRYLIKTRGQQVTLSCSPISGHRSVSWYQQTPGQGLQFLFEYFSETQRNKGNFPGRFSGRQFSNSRSEMNVSTLELGDSALYLCASSLVGKETQYFGPGTRLLVL.

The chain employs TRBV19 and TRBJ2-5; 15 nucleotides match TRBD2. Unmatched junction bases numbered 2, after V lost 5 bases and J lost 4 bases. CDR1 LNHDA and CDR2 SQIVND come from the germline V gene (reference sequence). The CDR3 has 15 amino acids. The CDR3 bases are TGTGCCAGTAGTGCGGGACTAGCGGGAGGAGAGACCCAGTACTTC. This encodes CASSAGLAGGETQYF.

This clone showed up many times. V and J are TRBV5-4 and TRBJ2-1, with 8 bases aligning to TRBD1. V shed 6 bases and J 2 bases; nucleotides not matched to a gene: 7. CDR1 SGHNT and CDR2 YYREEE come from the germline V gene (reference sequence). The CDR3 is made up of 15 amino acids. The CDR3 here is CASTSGQGTYNEQFF. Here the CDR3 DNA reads TGTGCCAGCACCTCTGGACAGGGCACCTACAATGAGCAGTTCTTC.

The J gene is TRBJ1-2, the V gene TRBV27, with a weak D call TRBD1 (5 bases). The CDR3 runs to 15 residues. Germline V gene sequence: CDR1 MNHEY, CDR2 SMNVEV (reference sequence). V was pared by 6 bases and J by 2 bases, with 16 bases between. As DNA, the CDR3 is TGTGCCAGCAGAATCCGAGACGACAGCAACTATGGCTACACCTTC. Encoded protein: CASRIRDDSNYGYTF.

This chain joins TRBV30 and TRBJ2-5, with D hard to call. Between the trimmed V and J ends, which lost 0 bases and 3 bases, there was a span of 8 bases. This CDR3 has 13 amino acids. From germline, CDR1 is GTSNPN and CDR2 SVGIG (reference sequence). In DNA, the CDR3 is TGTGCCTGGAGTGTACTCCTCGAAGAGACCCAGTACTTC. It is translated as CAWSVLLEETQYF.

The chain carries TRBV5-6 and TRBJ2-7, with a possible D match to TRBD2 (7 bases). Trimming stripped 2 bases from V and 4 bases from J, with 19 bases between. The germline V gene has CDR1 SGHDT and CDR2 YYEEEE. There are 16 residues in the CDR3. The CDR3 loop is CASSLSGAAGLYEQYF. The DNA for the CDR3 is TGTGCCAGCAGCTTATCAGGGGCAGCGGGGCTATACGAGCAGTACTTC.

Written as DNA, the CDR3 is TGTGCCAGCAGCTTAGCCTCAGGGGCGCAGCAGCCCCAGCATTTT. Its protein is CASSLASGAQQPQHF. This chain links TRBV7-9 with TRBJ1-5; D perhaps matches TRBD1 (6 bases). The V end lost 0 bases, the J end lost 7 bases, and 13 bases lay between the germline ends. CDR1 is SEHNR and CDR2 is FQNEAQ in the germline V gene (reference sequence). This CDR3 region has 15 residues.

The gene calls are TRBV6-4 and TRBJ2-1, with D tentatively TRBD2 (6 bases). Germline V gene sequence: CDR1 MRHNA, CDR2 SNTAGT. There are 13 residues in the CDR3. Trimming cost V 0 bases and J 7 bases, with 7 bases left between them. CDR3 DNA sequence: TGTGCCAGCAGTGACTCGCGGGGTAATGAGCAGTTCTTC. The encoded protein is CASSDSRGNEQFF.

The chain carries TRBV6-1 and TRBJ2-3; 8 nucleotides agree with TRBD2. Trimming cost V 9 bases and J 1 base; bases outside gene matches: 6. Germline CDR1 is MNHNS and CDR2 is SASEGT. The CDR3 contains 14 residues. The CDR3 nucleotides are TGTGCCAGTTATAGCGGGACCCGCACAGATACGCAGTATTTT. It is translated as CASYSGTRTDTQYF.

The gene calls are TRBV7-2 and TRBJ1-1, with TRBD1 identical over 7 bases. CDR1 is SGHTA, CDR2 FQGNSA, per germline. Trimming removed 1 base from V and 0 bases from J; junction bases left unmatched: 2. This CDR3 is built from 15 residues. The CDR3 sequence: CASSLDDRVNTEAFF. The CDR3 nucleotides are TGTGCCAGCAGCTTAGACGACAGGGTGAACACTGAAGCTTTCTTT.

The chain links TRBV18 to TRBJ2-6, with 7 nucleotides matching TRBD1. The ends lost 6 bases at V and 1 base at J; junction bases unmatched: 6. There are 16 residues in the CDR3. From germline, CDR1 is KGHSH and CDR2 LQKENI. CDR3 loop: CASSRTGTSGANVLTF. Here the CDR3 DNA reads TGTGCCAGCTCCAGGACAGGTACTTCTGGGGCCAACGTCCTGACTTTC.

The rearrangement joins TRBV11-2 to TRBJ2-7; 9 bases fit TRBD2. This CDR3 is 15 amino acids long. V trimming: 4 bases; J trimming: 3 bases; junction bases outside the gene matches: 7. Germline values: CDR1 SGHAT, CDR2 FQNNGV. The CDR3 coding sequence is TGTGCCAGCAGCTCCAGGGCTAGCGGGAACTACGAGCAGTACTTC. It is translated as CASSSRASGNYEQYF.